Listed below are T cell receptor beta chains from one sample, sequenced in a study of cytomegalovirus exposure and HLA in healthy donors. Libraries were prepared by immunoSEQ multiplex PCR; TCRdb keeps only in-frame clonotypes and omits some of them. The sample has about 72,000 clones. The specimen sequenced was PBMCs. These receptors came from a woman aged 40 to 49 in good health and CMV-seropositive. Both conserved end residues are part of each CDR3. The order of the fields is V gene, J gene, D gene, CDR3 protein. A D gene is named only where the DNA matches it firmly.

v_call: TRBV5-4
j_call: TRBJ2-5
d_call: TRBD2
cdr3_aa: CASSSTSGGEETQYF

v_call: TRBV6-5
j_call: TRBJ2-4
d_call: -
cdr3_aa: CASSYSEGVKNIQYF

v_call: TRBV7-9
j_call: TRBJ2-3
d_call: -
cdr3_aa: CASSPQTGEDTQYF

v_call: TRBV9
j_call: TRBJ1-1
d_call: -
cdr3_aa: CASSVGPGNTEAFF

v_call: TRBV7-9
j_call: TRBJ2-6
d_call: -
cdr3_aa: CASSLSTGSGANVLTF

v_call: TRBV4-1
j_call: TRBJ1-1
d_call: -
cdr3_aa: CASSQGPGVEAFF

v_call: TRBV5-1
j_call: TRBJ2-5
d_call: TRBD2
cdr3_aa: CASSLEGGKAGETQYF

v_call: TRBV19
j_call: TRBJ2-1
d_call: TRBD2
cdr3_aa: CASSIVGLAVNNEQFF

v_call: TRBV4-1
j_call: TRBJ2-1
d_call: TRBD2
cdr3_aa: CASSLHPPSGRYNEQFF

v_call: TRBV5-6
j_call: -
d_call: TRBD1
cdr3_aa: CASSKIGQEYEQYF

v_call: TRBV7-3
j_call: TRBJ1-1
d_call: -
cdr3_aa: CASSSAGGGSTEAFF

v_call: TRBV15
j_call: TRBJ2-1
d_call: -
cdr3_aa: CATSRDYRDEQFF

v_call: TRBV5-3
j_call: TRBJ2-2
d_call: -
cdr3_aa: CARSPHPTGPNTGELFF

v_call: TRBV2
j_call: TRBJ1-2
d_call: -
cdr3_aa: CASSEVGQGRGYGYTF

v_call: TRBV6-1
j_call: -
d_call: -
cdr3_aa: CASSASRTYEQYF

v_call: TRBV11-2
j_call: TRBJ1-1
d_call: TRBD1
cdr3_aa: CASSLIAGGLGQATEAFF

v_call: TRBV5-1
j_call: TRBJ1-2
d_call: -
cdr3_aa: CASSLSQGPDGYTF

v_call: TRBV18
j_call: TRBJ1-2
d_call: TRBD1
cdr3_aa: CASSPQGANGYTF

v_call: TRBV7-9
j_call: TRBJ2-1
d_call: TRBD2
cdr3_aa: CASSLGGRFGNEQFF

v_call: TRBV23-1
j_call: TRBJ2-3
d_call: TRBD2
cdr3_aa: CASSPQLAADTDTQYF

v_call: TRBV20-1
j_call: TRBJ2-7
d_call: -
cdr3_aa: CSASRSYEQYF

v_call: TRBV6-1
j_call: TRBJ1-4
d_call: TRBD1
cdr3_aa: CASSGDRGLGEKLFF

v_call: TRBV30
j_call: TRBJ1-5
d_call: -
cdr3_aa: CAWSRGAGLQPQHF

v_call: TRBV7-9
j_call: TRBJ1-2
d_call: -
cdr3_aa: CASSLVSGSYGYTF

v_call: TRBV2
j_call: TRBJ2-1
d_call: -
cdr3_aa: CASSAPLIREQFF

v_call: TRBV6-1
j_call: TRBJ2-7
d_call: TRBD1
cdr3_aa: CASDRGLLYEQYF

v_call: TRBV6-1
j_call: TRBJ2-2
d_call: -
cdr3_aa: CASSAGPITGELFF

v_call: TRBV6-4
j_call: TRBJ2-3
d_call: TRBD2
cdr3_aa: CATAPGGEDTQYF

v_call: TRBV7-9
j_call: TRBJ2-5
d_call: TRBD2
cdr3_aa: CASSSRLADPKETQYF

v_call: TRBV7-9
j_call: TRBJ1-3
d_call: TRBD1
cdr3_aa: CASSSRDRGPPGNTIYF

v_call: TRBV6-5
j_call: TRBJ1-1
d_call: -
cdr3_aa: CASSRGGLNTEAFF